A selection of T cell receptor beta chains follows, all from one sample in a study of control samples from healthy donors and cancer patients. The assay was immunoSEQ multiplex PCR, and TCRdb's table has in-frame clones only and misses some. The repertoire holds about 410,000 clones, over 75% seen once, with approximately 6.3% in the top ten. Input material: PBMCs. Every receptor here comes from a man between 35 and 55 years old with head and neck cancer. The CDR3 runs from the conserved cysteine through the conserved F or W. Each record gives: V gene, D gene, clone size, J gene, CDR3 protein, CDR3 DNA. The D gene is left open where the match is weak. Rows give clone size only sometimes, using once, few, many, or a class for an expanded clone.

V gene: TRBV10-3
D gene: .
clone size: .
J gene: TRBJ1-2
CDR3 protein: CAISEGGGYGYTF
CDR3 DNA: TGTGCCATCAGTGAAGGTGGTGGCTATGGCTACACCTTC

V gene: TRBV18
D gene: .
clone size: once
J gene: TRBJ2-5
CDR3 protein: CASSPTETQYF
CDR3 DNA: TGTGCCAGCTCACCTACGGAGACCCAGTACTTC

V gene: TRBV3-1/TRBV3-2
D gene: TRBD2
clone size: .
J gene: TRBJ2-2
CDR3 protein: CASSQVVGGGSYDGELFF
CDR3 DNA: TGTGCCAGCAGCCAAGTAGTGGGCGGCGGGAGTTATGACGGGGAGCTGTTTTTT

V gene: TRBV7-9
D gene: .
clone size: .
J gene: TRBJ1-1
CDR3 protein: CASSSSPGNTEAFF
CDR3 DNA: TGTGCCAGCAGCTCGTCGCCAGGGAACACTGAAGCTTTCTTT

V gene: TRBV5-6
D gene: TRBD1
clone size: once
J gene: TRBJ1-2
CDR3 protein: CASSQERDRGRGNYGYTF
CDR3 DNA: TGTGCCAGCAGCCAGGAACGGGACAGGGGGCGTGGGAACTATGGCTACACCTTC

V gene: TRBV7-2
D gene: .
clone size: .
J gene: TRBJ2-7
CDR3 protein: CASSLSAHLYEQYF
CDR3 DNA: TGTGCCAGCAGCTTATCAGCGCACCTCTACGAGCAGTACTTC

V gene: TRBV19
D gene: .
clone size: .
J gene: TRBJ1-3
CDR3 protein: CASRLGDFSGNTIYF
CDR3 DNA: TGTGCCAGTAGGTTAGGGGACTTCTCTGGAAACACCATATATTTT

V gene: TRBV18
D gene: .
clone size: .
J gene: TRBJ2-5
CDR3 protein: CASSPPGETQYF
CDR3 DNA: TGTGCCAGCTCACCTCCGGGGGAGACCCAGTACTTC

V gene: TRBV7-3
D gene: TRBD1
clone size: .
J gene: TRBJ2-3
CDR3 protein: CASSNTGGTDTQYF
CDR3 DNA: TGTGCCAGCAGCAATACAGGGGGGACAGATACGCAGTATTTT

V gene: TRBV18
D gene: .
clone size: .
J gene: TRBJ2-4
CDR3 protein: CASSGWTADRNIQYF
CDR3 DNA: TGTGCCAGCTCAGGATGGACAGCCGACCGTAACATTCAGTACTTC

V gene: TRBV27
D gene: .
clone size: .
J gene: TRBJ1-1
CDR3 protein: CASSIRDVNTEAFF
CDR3 DNA: TGTGCCAGCAGTATCCGGGACGTGAACACTGAAGCTTTCTTT

V gene: TRBV7-6
D gene: TRBD2
clone size: .
J gene: TRBJ2-1
CDR3 protein: CASSPPAGLAGYEQFF
CDR3 DNA: TGTGCCAGCAGCCCCCCCGCGGGACTAGCGGGATACGAGCAGTTCTTC

V gene: TRBV9
D gene: TRBD1
clone size: .
J gene: TRBJ1-4
CDR3 protein: CASSGQGARTNEKLFF
CDR3 DNA: TGTGCCAGCAGCGGACAGGGGGCGAGGACTAATGAAAAACTGTTTTTT